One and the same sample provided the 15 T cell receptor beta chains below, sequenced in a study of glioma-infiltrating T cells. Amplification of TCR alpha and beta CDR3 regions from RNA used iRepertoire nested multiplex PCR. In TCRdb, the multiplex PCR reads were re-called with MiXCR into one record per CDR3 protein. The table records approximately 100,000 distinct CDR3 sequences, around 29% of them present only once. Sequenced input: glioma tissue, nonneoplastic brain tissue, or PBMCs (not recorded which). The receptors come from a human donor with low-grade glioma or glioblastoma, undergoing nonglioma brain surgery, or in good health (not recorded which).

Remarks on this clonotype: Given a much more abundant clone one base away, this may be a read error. The CDR3 DNA is TGTGCCTGCAGTAGGGACAGGGGTTCAGATACGCAGTATTTT. Its translation: CACSRDRGSDTQYF. This chain joins TRBV2 and TRBJ2-3; TRBD1 agrees at 10 bases. CDR1 is SNHLY and CDR2 is FYNNEI in the germline V gene. The CDR3 sequence is 14 residues long.

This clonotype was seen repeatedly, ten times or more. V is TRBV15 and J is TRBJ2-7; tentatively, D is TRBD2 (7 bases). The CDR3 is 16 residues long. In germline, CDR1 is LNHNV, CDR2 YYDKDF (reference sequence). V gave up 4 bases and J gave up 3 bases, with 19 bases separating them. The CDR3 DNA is TGTGCCACCAGCAATCCCGAGGGGGGGGGGCTCTACGAGCAGTACTTC. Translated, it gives CATSNPEGGGLYEQYF.

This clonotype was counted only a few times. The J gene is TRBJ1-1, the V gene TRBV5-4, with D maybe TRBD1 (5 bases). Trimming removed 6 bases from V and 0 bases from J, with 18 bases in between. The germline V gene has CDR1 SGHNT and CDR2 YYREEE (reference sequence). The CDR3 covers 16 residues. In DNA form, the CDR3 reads TGTGCCAGCACCCGGACGGCAGGGCCATTGAACACTGAAGCTTTCTTT. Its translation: CASTRTAGPLNTEAFF.

In DNA, the CDR3 is TGTGCCAGTAGTTTCGACAGGGGCCAGACCTACGAGCAGTACTTC. It encodes CASSFDRGQTYEQYF. The rearrangement links TRBV19 to TRBJ2-7, with 8 bases lining up with TRBD1. Germline V gives CDR1 LNHDA, CDR2 SQIVND (reference sequence). The CDR3 runs 15 residues. V was pared by 5 bases and J by 2 bases, with 8 bases of the junction left unmatched.

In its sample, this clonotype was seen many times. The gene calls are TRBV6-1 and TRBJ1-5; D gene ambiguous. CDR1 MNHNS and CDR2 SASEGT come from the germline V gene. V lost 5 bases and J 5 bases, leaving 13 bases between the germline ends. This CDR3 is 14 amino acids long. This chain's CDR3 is CASSPETVYQPQHF. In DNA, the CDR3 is TGTGCCAGCAGTCCCGAGACGGTGTATCAGCCCCAGCATTTT.

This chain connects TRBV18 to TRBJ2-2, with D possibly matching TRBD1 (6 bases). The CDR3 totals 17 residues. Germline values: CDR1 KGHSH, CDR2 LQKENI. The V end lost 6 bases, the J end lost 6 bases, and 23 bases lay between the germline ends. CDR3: CASSEAPGQGRSGELFF. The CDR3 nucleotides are TGTGCCAGCTCGGAGGCACCGGGACAAGGGCGATCCGGGGAGCTGTTTTTT.

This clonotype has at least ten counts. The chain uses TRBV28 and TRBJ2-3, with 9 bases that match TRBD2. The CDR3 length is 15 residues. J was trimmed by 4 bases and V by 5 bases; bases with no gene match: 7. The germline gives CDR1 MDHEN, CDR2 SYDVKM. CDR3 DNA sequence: TGTGCCAGCAGTCTCGGGACTAGCAAGGCAGATACGCAGTATTTT. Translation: CASSLGTSKADTQYF.

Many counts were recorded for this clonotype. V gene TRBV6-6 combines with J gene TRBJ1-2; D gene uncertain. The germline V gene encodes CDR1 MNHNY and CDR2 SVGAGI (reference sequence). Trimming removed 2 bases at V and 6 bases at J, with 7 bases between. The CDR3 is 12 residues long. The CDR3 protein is CASSYGLNGYTF. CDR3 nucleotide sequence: TGTGCCAGCAGTTACGGGTTGAATGGCTACACCTTC.

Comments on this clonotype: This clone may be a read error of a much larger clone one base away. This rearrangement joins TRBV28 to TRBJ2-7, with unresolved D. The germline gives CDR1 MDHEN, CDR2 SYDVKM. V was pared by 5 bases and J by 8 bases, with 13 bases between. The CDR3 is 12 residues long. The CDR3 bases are TGTGCCAGCAGTACCGATTTTGACAAGCAGTACTTC. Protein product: CASSTDFDKQYF.

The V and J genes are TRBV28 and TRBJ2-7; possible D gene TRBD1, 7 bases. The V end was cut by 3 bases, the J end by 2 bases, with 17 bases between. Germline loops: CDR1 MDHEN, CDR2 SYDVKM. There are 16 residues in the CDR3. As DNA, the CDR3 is TGTGCCAGCAGTTTTCACGGAGGGGGCGACGCCTACGAGCAGTACTTC. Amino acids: CASSFHGGGDAYEQYF.

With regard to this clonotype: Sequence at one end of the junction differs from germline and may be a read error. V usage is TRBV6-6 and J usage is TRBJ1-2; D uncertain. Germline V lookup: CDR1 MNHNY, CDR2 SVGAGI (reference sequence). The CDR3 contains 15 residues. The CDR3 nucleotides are TGTGCCAGCAGTTACTCTAGCGCCCCTGCGGGTGGCTGCACCTTC. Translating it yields CASSYSSAPAGGCTF.

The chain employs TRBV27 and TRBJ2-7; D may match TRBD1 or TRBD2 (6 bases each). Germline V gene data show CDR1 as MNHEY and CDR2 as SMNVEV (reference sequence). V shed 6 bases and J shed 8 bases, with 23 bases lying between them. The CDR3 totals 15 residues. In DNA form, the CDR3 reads TGTGCCAGCAGCTTGGGACAAGGGAGGTCTGTCCAGCAGTACTTC. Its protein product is CASSLGQGRSVQQYF.

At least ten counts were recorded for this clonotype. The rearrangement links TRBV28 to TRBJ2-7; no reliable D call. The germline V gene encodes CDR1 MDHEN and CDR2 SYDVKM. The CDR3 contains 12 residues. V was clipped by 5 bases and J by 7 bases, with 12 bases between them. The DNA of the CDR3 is TGTGCCAGCAGTCGCCTAACCTTGGAGCAGTACTTC. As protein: CASSRLTLEQYF.

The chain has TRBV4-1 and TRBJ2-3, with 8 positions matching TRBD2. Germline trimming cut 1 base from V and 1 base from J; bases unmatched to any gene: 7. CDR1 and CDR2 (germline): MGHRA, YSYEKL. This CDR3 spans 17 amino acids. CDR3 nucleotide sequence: TGCGCCAGCAGCCAAGGATTTAAGACTAGCGGCACAGATACGCAGTATTTT. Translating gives CASSQGFKTSGTDTQYF.

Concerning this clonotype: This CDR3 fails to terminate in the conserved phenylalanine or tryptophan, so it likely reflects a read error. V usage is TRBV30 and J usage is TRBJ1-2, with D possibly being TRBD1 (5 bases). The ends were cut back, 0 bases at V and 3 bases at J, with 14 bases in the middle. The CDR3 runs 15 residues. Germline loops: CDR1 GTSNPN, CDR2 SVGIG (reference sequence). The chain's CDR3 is CAWSVTSGQHYGYTL. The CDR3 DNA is TGTGCCTGGAGTGTAACGTCGGGGCAACACTATGGCTACACCCTC.